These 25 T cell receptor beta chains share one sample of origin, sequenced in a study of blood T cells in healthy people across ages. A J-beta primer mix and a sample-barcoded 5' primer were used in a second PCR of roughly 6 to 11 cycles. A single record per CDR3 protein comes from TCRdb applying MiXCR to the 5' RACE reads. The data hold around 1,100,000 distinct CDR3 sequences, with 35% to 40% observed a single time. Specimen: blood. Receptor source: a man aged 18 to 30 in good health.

The CDR3 DNA is TGCAGTGCTCCCGGGACAGGGGTCAATGAGCAGTACTTC. This codes for CSAPGTGVNEQYF. The chain combines TRBV20-1 with TRBJ2-7; 10 bases agree with TRBD1. V shed 5 bases and J 7 bases; nucleotides not matched to a gene: 8. Germline loops: CDR1 DFQATT, CDR2 SNEGSKA (reference sequence). The length of the CDR3 is 13 residues.

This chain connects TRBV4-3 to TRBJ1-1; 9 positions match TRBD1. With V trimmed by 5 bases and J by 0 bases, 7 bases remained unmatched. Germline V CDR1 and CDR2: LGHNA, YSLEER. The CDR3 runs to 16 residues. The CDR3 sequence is CASSVGTGYMNTEAFF. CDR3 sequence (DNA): TGCGCCAGCAGCGTTGGGACAGGGTACATGAACACTGAAGCTTTCTTT.

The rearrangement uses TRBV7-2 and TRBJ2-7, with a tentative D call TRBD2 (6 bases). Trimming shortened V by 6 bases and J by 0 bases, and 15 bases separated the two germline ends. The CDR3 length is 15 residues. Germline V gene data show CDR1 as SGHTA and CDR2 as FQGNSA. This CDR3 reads CASSLTGGDSYEQYF. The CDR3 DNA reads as TGTGCCAGCAGTCTGACCGGGGGAGACTCCTACGAGCAGTACTTC. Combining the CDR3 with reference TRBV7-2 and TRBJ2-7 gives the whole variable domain GAGVSQSPSNKVTEKGKDVELRCDPISGHTALYWYRQSLGQGLEFLIYFQGNSAPDKSGLPSDRFSAERTGGSVSTLTIQRTQQEDSAVYLCASSLTGGDSYEQYFGPGTRLTVT.

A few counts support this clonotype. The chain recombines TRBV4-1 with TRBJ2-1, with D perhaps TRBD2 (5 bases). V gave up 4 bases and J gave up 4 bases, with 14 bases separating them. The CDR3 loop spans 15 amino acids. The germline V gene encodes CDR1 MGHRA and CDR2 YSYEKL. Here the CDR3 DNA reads TGCGCCAGCAGCCCTACAGCGGAAAGTTACAATGAGCAGTTCTTC. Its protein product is CASSPTAESYNEQFF.

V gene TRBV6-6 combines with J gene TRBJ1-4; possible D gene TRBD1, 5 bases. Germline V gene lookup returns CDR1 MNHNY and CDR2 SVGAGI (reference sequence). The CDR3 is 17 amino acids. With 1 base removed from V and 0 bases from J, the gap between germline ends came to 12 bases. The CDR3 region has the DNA TGTGCCAGCAGTTACTTTCGGGGGACGGCAACTAATGAAAAACTGTTTTTT. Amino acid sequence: CASSYFRGTATNEKLFF.

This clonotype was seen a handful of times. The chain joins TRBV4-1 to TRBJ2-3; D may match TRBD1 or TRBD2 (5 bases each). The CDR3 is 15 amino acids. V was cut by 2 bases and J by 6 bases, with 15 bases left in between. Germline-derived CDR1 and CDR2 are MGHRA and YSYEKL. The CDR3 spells CASSQTDAGADTQYF. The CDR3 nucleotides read TGCGCCAGCAGCCAAACAGACGCCGGGGCCGATACGCAGTATTTT.

The CDR3 loop reads CSANVGVLNNEQYF. In DNA, the CDR3 is TGCAGCGCCAACGTAGGGGTTCTGAACAATGAGCAGTACTTC. The chain combines TRBV29-1 with TRBJ2-7; the D gene is possibly TRBD1 (5 bases). V dropped 7 bases and J dropped 7 bases, with 23 bases sitting between them. The CDR3 consists of 14 residues. Germline V gene data show CDR1 as SQVTM and CDR2 as ANQGSEA.

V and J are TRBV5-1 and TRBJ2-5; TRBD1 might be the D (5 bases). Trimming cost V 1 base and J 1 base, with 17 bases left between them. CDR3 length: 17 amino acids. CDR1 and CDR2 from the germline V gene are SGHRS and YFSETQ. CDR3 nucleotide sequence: TGCGCCAGCAGCTTGTATTCAGACAGAGTAATCCAAGAGACCCAGTACTTC. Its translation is CASSLYSDRVIQETQYF.

The CDR3 DNA follows: TGCGCCAGCAGCGCTAGCGCGACAGGGCCGTACAATGAGCAGTTCTTC. Protein: CASSASATGPYNEQFF. This chain connects TRBV4-3 to TRBJ2-1, with D maybe TRBD1 (7 bases). The CDR3 loop spans 16 amino acids. Germline V gene sequence: CDR1 LGHNA, CDR2 YSLEER. V lost 5 bases to trimming and J lost 4 bases, with 18 bases between them.

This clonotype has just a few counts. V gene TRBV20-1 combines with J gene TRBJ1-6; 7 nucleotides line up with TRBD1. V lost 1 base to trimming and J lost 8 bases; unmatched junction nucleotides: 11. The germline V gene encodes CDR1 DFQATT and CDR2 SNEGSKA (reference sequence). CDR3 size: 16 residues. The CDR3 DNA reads TGCAGTGCTAGAGTTACGGGACAGATCCGAGATTCACCCCTCCACTTT. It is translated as CSARVTGQIRDSPLHF.

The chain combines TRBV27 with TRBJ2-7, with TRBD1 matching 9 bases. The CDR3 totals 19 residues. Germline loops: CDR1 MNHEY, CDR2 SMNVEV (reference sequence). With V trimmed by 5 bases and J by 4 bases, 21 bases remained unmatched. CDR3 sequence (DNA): TGTGCCAGCAGTCAAGGACAGGGGTCAGACTCGGGGAGGTCATACGAGCAGTACTTC. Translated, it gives CASSQGQGSDSGRSYEQYF.

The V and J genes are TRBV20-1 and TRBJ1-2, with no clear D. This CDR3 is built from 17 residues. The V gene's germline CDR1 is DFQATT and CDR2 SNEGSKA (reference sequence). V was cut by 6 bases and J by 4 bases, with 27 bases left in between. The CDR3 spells CSAPHRNTTLAIYGYTF. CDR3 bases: TGCAGTGCGCCCCATAGGAACACCACCTTGGCTATCTATGGCTACACCTTC.

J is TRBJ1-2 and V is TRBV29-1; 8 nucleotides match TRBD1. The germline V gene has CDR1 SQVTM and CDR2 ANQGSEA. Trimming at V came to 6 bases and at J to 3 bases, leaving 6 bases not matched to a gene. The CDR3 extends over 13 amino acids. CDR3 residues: CSVGKQGDYGYTF. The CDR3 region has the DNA TGCAGCGTGGGAAAACAGGGGGACTATGGCTACACCTTC.

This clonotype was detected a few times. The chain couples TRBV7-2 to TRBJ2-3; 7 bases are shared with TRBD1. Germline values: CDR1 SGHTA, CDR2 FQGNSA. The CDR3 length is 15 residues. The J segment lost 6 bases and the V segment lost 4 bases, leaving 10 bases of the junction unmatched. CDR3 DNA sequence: TGTGCCAGCAGCTCGACAGGGCCGGTAGAGGATACGCAGTATTTT. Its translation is CASSSTGPVEDTQYF. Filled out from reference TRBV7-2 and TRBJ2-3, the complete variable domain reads GAGVSQSPSNKVTEKGKDVELRCDPISGHTALYWYRQSLGQGLEFLIYFQGNSAPDKSGLPSDRFSAERTGGSVSTLTIQRTQQEDSAVYLCASSSTGPVEDTQYFGPGTRLTVL.

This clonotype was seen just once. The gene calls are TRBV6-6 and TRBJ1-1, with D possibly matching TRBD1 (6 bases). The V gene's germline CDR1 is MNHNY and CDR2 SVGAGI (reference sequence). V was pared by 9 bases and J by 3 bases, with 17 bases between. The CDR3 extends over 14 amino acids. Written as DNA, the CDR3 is TGTGCCAGTCAGGGGACAAACCCCGACACTGAAGCTTTCTTT. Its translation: CASQGTNPDTEAFF.

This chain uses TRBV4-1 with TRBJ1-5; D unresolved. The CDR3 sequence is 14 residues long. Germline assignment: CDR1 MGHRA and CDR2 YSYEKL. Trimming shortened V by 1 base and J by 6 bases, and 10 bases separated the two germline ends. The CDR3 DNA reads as TGCGCCAGCAGCCAAGTTTCGGGCGTTCAGCCCCAGCATTTT. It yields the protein CASSQVSGVQPQHF.

CDR3 loop: CASSQQPNYGYTF. Here the CDR3 DNA reads TGTGCCAGCAGCCAGCAGCCTAACTATGGCTACACCTTC. The V and J genes are TRBV11-2 and TRBJ1-2; D is unresolved. Per the germline V gene, CDR1 is SGHAT and CDR2 is FQNNGV. The CDR3 sequence is 13 residues long. Trimming stripped 5 bases from V and 0 bases from J, with 7 bases between.

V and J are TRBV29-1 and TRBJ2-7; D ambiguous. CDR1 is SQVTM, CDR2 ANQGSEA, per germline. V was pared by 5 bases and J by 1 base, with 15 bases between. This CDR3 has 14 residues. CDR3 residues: CSVLGRSGSYEQYF. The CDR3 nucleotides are TGCAGCGTTTTAGGAAGGTCCGGGTCCTACGAGCAGTACTTC.

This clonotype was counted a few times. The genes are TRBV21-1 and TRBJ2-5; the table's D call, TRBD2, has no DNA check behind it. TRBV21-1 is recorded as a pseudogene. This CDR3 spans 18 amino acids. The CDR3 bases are TGTGCCAGCAGCAAAGCTGGGACTAGCGGGTCGGGCCAAGAGACCCAGTACTTC. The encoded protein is CASSKAGTSGSGQETQYF.

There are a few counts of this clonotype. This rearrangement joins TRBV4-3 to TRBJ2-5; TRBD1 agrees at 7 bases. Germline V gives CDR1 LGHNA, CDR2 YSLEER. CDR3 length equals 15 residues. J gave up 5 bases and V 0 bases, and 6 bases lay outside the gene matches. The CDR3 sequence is CASSQDIAQGETQYF. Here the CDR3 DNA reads TGCGCCAGCAGCCAAGATATAGCACAGGGGGAGACCCAGTACTTC.

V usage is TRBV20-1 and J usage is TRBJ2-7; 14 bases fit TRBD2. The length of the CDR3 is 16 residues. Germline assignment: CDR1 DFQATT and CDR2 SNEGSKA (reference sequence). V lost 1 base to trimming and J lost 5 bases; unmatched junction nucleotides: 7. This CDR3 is CSARGLGLAGGNEQYF. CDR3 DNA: TGCAGTGCTAGAGGCCTTGGACTAGCGGGGGGTAACGAGCAGTACTTC.

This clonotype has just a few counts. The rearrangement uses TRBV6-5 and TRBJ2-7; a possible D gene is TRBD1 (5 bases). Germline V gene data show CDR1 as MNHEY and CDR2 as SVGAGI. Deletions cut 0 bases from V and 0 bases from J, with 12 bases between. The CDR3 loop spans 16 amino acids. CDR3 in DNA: TGTGCCAGCAGTTACTCCCCCCCAGGGATCTCCTACGAGCAGTACTTC. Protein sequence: CASSYSPPGISYEQYF.

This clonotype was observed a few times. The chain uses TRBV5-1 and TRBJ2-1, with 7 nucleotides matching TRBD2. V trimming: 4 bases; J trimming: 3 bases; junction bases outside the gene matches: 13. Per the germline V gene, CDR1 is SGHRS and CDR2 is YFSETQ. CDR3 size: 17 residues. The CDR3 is CASSLRRRDYHYNEQFF. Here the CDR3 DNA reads TGCGCCAGCAGCCTGAGGCGGCGGGACTACCACTACAATGAGCAGTTCTTC.

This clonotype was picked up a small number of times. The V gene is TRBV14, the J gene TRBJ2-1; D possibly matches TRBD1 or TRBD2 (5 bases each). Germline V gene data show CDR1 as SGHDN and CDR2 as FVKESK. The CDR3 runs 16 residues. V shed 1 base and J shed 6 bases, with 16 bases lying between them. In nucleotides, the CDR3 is TGTGCCAGCAGCCAAGTTGGGACGGCACCTATCAATGAGCAGTTCTTC. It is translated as CASSQVGTAPINEQFF.

The CDR3 sequence is CASSVEGRRPADTQYF. In nucleotides, the CDR3 is TGTGCCAGCAGCGTAGAGGGACGGAGGCCCGCAGATACGCAGTATTTT. The chain joins TRBV9 to TRBJ2-3; the D call may be TRBD1 or TRBD2 (5 bases each). From germline, CDR1 is SGDLS and CDR2 YYNGEE. Between the trimmed V and J ends, which lost 0 bases and 4 bases, there was a span of 15 bases. The length of the CDR3 is 16 residues.